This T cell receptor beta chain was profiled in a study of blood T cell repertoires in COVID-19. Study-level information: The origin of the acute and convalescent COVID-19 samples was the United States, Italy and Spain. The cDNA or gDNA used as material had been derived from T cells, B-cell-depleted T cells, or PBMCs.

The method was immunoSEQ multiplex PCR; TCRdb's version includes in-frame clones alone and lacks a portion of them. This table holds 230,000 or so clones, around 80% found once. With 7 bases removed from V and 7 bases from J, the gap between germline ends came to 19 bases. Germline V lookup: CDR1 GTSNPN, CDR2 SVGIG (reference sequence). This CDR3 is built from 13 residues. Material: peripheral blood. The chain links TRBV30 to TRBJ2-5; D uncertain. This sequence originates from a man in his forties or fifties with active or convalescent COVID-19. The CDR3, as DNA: TGTGCCTCTCGAGACACCACCTTAGGGACCCAGTACTTC. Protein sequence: CASRDTTLGTQYF.